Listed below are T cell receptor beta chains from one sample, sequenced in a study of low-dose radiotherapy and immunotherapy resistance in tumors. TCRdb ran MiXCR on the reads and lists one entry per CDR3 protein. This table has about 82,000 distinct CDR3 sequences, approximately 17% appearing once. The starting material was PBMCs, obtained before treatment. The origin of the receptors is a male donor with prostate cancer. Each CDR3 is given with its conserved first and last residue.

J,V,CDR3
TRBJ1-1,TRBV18,CASSPPLRSRVRTEAFF
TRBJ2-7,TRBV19,CASSIGPGLAGGEQYF
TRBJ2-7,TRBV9,CASSVAPGTGSYEQYF
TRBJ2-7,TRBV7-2,CASSLAGLIAGGTYEQYF
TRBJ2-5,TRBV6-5,CASSYSDSQETQYF
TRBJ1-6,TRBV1,CTSSQDTGGNNSPLHF
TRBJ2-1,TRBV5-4,CASSNPGGGLLGEQFF
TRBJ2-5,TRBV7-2,CASSSGGGYQETQYF
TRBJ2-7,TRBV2,CASIRLAGFSSYEQYF
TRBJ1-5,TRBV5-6,CASTQGGGNQPQHF
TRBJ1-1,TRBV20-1,CSARDGGAGVYTEAFF
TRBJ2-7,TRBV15,CATRAGFRGTYEQYF
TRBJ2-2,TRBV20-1,CSASGGAWGNTGELFF
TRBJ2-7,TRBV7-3,CASSLYASGGASYNEQYF
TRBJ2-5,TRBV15,CATSTSSGGAETQYF
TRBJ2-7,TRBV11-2,CASSLGQGSSYEQYF